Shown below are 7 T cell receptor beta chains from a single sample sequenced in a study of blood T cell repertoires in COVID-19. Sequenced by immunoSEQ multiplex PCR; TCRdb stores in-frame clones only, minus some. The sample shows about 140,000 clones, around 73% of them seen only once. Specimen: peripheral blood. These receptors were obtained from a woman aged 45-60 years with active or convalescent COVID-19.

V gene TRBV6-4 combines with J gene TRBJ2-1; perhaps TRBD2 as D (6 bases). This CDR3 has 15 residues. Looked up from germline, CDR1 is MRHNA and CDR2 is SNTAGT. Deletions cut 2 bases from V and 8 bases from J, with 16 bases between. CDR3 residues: CASSDPGLTRDEQFF. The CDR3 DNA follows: TGTGCCAGCAGTGACCCTGGACTAACTAGGGATGAGCAGTTCTTC.

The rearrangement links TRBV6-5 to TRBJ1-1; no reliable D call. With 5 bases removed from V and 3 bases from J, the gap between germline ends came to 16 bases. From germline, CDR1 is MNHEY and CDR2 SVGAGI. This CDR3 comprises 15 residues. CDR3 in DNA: TGTGCCAGCAGTCCCTCTCCGTTCGGAGACACTGAAGCTTTCTTT. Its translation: CASSPSPFGDTEAFF.

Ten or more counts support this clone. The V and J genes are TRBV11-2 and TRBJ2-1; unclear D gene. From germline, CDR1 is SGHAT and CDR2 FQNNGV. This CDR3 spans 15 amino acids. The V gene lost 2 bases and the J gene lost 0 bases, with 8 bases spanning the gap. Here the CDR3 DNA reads TGTGCCAGCAGCTTAACGTCGAGCTCCTACAATGAGCAGTTCTTC. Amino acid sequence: CASSLTSSSYNEQFF.

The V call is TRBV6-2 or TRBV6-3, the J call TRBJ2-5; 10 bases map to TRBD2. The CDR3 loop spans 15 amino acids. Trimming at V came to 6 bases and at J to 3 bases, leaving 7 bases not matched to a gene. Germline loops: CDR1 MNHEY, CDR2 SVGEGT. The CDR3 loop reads CASSWGLASEETQYF. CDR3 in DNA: TGTGCCAGCAGCTGGGGACTAGCGTCTGAAGAGACCCAGTACTTC.

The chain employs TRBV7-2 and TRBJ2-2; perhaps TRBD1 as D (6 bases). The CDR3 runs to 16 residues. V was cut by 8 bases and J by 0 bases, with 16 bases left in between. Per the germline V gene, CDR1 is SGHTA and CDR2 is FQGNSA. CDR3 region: CASGRGVTANTGELFF. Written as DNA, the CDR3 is TGTGCCAGCGGCAGGGGCGTAACTGCGAACACCGGGGAGCTGTTTTTT.

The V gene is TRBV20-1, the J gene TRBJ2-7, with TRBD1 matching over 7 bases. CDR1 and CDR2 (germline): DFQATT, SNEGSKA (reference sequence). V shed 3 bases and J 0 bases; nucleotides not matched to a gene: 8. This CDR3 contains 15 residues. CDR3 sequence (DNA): TGCAGTGCTAGTCGGGACAGCGCTAGCTCCTACGAGCAGTACTTC. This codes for CSASRDSASSYEQYF.

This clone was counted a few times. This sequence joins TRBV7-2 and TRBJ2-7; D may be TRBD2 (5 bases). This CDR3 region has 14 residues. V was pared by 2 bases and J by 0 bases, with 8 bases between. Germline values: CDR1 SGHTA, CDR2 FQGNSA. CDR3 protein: CASSLFGSSYEQYF. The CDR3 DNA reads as TGTGCCAGCAGCTTATTTGGGAGCTCCTACGAGCAGTACTTC. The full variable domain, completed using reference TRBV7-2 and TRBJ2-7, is GAGVSQSPSNKVTEKGKDVELRCDPISGHTALYWYRQSLGQGLEFLIYFQGNSAPDKSGLPSDRFSAERTGGSVSTLTIQRTQQEDSAVYLCASSLFGSSYEQYFGPGTRLTVT.